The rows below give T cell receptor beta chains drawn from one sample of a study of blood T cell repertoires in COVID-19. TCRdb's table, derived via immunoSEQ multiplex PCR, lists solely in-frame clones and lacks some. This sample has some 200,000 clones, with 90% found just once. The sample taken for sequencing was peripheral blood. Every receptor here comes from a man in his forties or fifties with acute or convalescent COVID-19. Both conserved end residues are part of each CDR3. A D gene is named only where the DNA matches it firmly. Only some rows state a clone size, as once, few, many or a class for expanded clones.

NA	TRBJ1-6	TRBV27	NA	CATARGGNSPLHF	TGTGCCACCGCGCGGGGGGGAAATTCACCCCTCCACTTT
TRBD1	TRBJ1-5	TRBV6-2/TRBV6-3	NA	CASSYSRGKGPQHF	TGTGCCAGCAGTTACTCCAGGGGGAAGGGGCCCCAGCATTTT
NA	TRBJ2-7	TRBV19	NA	CASSPRQGAYEQYF	TGTGCCAGTAGTCCGCGACAAGGGGCCTACGAGCAGTACTTC
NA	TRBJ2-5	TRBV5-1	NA	CASRPDSQETQYF	TGCGCCAGCAGGCCGGACTCCCAAGAGACCCAGTACTTC
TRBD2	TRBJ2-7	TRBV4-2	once	CASSQDRGGTAYEQYF	TGTGCCAGCAGCCAAGATCGGGGGGGCACGGCCTACGAGCAGTACTTC
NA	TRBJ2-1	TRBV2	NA	CASSDVGRGGDEQFF	TGTGCCAGCAGTGATGTAGGCAGGGGAGGGGATGAGCAGTTCTTC
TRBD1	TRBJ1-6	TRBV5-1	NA	CASSSRTGTHSPLHF	TGCGCCAGCAGCTCGAGGACAGGGACCCATTCACCCCTCCACTTT
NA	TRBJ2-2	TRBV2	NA	CADKLDPTTGELFF	TGTGCCGACAAGCTCGATCCAACCACCGGGGAGCTGTTTTTT
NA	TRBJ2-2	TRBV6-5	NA	CASSFGWRVAGELFF	TGTGCCAGCAGTTTTGGTTGGAGGGTCGCCGGGGAGCTGTTTTTT
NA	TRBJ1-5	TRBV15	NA	CATSRAGQINQPQHF	TGTGCCACCAGCAGAGCTGGTCAGATCAATCAGCCCCAGCATTTT
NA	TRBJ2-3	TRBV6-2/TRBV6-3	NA	CASSYVGGTSDTQYF	TGTGCCAGCAGTTATGTTGGGGGGACCAGTGATACGCAGTATTTT
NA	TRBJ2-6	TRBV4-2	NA	CASSQEGASGANVLTF	TGTGCCAGCAGCCAAGAAGGGGCTTCGGGGGCCAACGTCCTGACTTTC
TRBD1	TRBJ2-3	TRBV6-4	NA	CASSDSSTGTDTQYF	TGTGCCAGCAGTGACTCATCGACAGGGACAGATACGCAGTATTTT
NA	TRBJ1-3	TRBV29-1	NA	CSVETAGSGNTIYF	TGCAGCGTTGAGACGGCGGGATCCGGAAACACCATATATTTT
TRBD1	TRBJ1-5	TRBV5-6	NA	CASTRQGASPGQPQHF	TGTGCCAGCACTAGACAGGGAGCCTCCCCAGGGCAGCCCCAGCATTTT
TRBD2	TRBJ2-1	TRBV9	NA	CASSPRVRGTGRLAGLNEQFF	TGTGCCAGCAGCCCACGGGTGAGGGGGACAGGGCGACTAGCGGGACTCAATGAGCAGTTCTTC